The 26 T cell receptor beta chains below were found in one sample sequenced in a study of tumor-infiltrating lymphocytes in primary liver carcinoma. Out of unsorted whole blood came the blood RNA, and germline DNA was extracted as well. The template, about 550 ng total RNA, yielded TCR beta cDNA made with a constant-region primer. Researchers made the TCR beta libraries by running three nested multiplex PCR rounds with slightly modified ARM-PCR. With TRBV1-TRBV30 forward primers and a C-beta reverse primer, the first two PCR rounds were run for nine to eleven cycles each. TCRdb analysed the multiplex PCR reads with MiXCR anew, one entry per CDR3 protein. The sample yields a few hundred thousand distinct CDR3 sequences, around three fifths seen once. Sequencing was done on a sample of peripheral blood. These receptors all stem from a woman aged 25-40 years with primary liver carcinoma and hepatitis B virus infection.

V gene TRBV5-1 combines with J gene TRBJ2-7, with 8 bases lining up with TRBD2. Germline V CDR1 and CDR2: SGHRS, YFSETQ. The CDR3 covers 16 residues. J was trimmed by 4 bases and V by 4 bases; bases with no gene match: 13. CDR3 coding DNA: TGCGCCAGCAGCCTGGTCGCGGGAGGAAATCAATACGAGCAGTACTTC. It codes for CASSLVAGGNQYEQYF.

V usage is TRBV18 and J usage is TRBJ2-7; 7 nucleotides agree with TRBD1. This CDR3 region has 14 residues. Unmatched junction bases numbered 6, after V lost 3 bases and J lost 4 bases. The germline V gene encodes CDR1 KGHSH and CDR2 LQKENI. For the CDR3, the DNA is TGTGCCAGCTCACCGACAGGGTCCGAGTACGAGCAGTACTTC. It is translated as CASSPTGSEYEQYF.

In regard to this clonotype: The CDR3 carries no conserved terminal phenylalanine or tryptophan, so it likely arises from a read error. The limits of the CDR3 on the DNA are not certain, so only TCRdb's listed CDR3 is given. The rearrangement joins TRBV12-3 or TRBV12-4 to TRBJ1-1; the listed D gene, TRBD1, was not tested against the DNA. From its first to its last residue, the CDR3 has 12 amino acids. The CDR3 sequence is CASSSGTALLGL.

V gene TRBV5-1 combines with J gene TRBJ2-6; possible D gene TRBD1, 6 bases. CDR1 and CDR2 from the germline V gene are SGHRS and YFSETQ. CDR3 size: 17 residues. V was pared by 1 base and J by 0 bases, with 11 bases between. The CDR3: CASSLQGQLSGANVLTF. The CDR3 nucleotides are TGCGCCAGCAGCTTGCAGGGGCAACTCTCTGGGGCCAACGTCCTGACTTTC.

As regards this clonotype: A much larger clone is a single base away; this may be a read error. V is TRBV6-6 and J is TRBJ2-7; D possibly matches TRBD1 or TRBD2 (6 bases each). V was shortened by 0 bases and J by 5 bases, with 17 bases between the two germline ends. CDR1 MNHNY and CDR2 SVGAGI come from the germline V gene (reference sequence). This CDR3 has 16 residues. CDR3 in DNA: TGTGCCAGCAGTTACTCGAACGGGGGCGCCGGGAACGAGCAGTACTTC. Residues: CASSYSNGGAGNEQYF.

This chain connects TRBV6-5 to TRBJ1-1; D gene unclear. Trimming took off 6 bases at V and 3 bases at J, with 11 bases between the two ends. The CDR3 length is 13 residues. Germline lookup yields CDR1 MNHEY and CDR2 SVGAGI. CDR3 region: CASRLIGDTEAFF. CDR3 DNA: TGTGCCAGCAGGCTAATCGGTGACACTGAAGCTTTCTTT.

Regarding this clonotype: Possible read error: a much larger clone is one base away. The V gene is TRBV28, the J gene TRBJ1-5; D gene uncertain. The CDR3 extends over 15 amino acids. V lost 4 bases to trimming and J lost 4 bases, with 14 bases between them. CDR1 MDHEN and CDR2 SYDVKM come from the germline V gene. The CDR3 loop is CASSSEQSANQPQHF. The CDR3 bases are TGTGCCAGCAGTTCCGAACAGTCTGCTAATCAGCCCCAGCATTTT. Variable domain in full (rest from reference TRBV28 and TRBJ1-5): DVKVTQSSRYLVKRTGEKVFLECVQDMDHENMFWYRQDPGLGLRLIYFSYDVKMKEKGDIPEGYSVSREKKERFSLILESASTNQTSMYLCASSSEQSANQPQHFGDGTRLSIL.

This clonotype was picked up one time. A junction end diverges from the germline sequence, so it may reflect a read error. The gene calls are TRBV29-1 and TRBJ2-7; 11 positions match TRBD1. The germline V gene encodes CDR1 SQVTM and CDR2 ANQGSEA. The CDR3 extends over 14 amino acids. The CDR3 sequence: CSVVRGQGEYEEHF. CDR3 bases: TGCAGCGTTGTTCGGGGACAGGGGGAGTACGAGGAGCACTTC.

The V gene is TRBV7-9, the J gene TRBJ2-5, with 8 bases fitting TRBD2. The CDR3 consists of 14 residues. Trimming removed 3 bases from V and 6 bases from J; junction bases left unmatched: 6. Per the germline V gene, CDR1 is SEHNR and CDR2 is FQNEAQ (reference sequence). The CDR3 region has the DNA TGTGCCAGCAGCTTTGATAGCGGGATAAAGACCCAGTACTTC. It codes for CASSFDSGIKTQYF.

This clonotype was observed many times. The chain carries TRBV12-3 or TRBV12-4 and TRBJ2-5; no clear D gene. Trimming cost V 3 bases and J 1 base, with 9 bases left between them. The CDR3 sequence is 14 residues long. The CDR3 bases are TGTGCCAGCAGTTTGATGGGAATCCAAGAGACCCAGTACTTC. It codes for CASSLMGIQETQYF.

The chain employs TRBV28 and TRBJ2-7, with D possibly matching TRBD2 (6 bases). The germline CDR1 and CDR2 sequences are MDHEN and SYDVKM. The length of the CDR3 is 14 residues. Trimming stripped 8 bases from V and 0 bases from J, with 14 bases between. CDR3 in amino acids: CASGWGRNSYEQYF. In DNA form, the CDR3 reads TGTGCCAGCGGTTGGGGGAGGAACTCCTACGAGCAGTACTTC.

The chain has TRBV7-9 and TRBJ2-7; 7 nucleotides line up with TRBD1. Germline V gene sequence: CDR1 SEHNR, CDR2 FQNEAQ (reference sequence). Trimming took 8 bases from V and 6 from J; bases not matched to a gene: 13. The CDR3 extends over 14 amino acids. CDR3 region: CASCQNPTGREQYF. The CDR3 nucleotides read TGTGCCAGCTGCCAGAACCCGACAGGGCGCGAGCAGTACTTC.

Turning to this clonotype: A read error may explain this, as a much larger clone is one base away. The chain carries TRBV6-1 and TRBJ2-7, with D unresolved. The germline V and J ends were trimmed by 3 bases and 3 bases, with 9 bases remaining between them. Germline V CDR1 and CDR2: MNHNS, SASEGT. The length of the CDR3 is 13 residues. CDR3 sequence reads: CASSDRLCYEQYF. The DNA for the CDR3 is TGTGCCAGCAGTGATCGGCTCTGCTACGAGCAGTACTTC.

A word on this clonotype: One junction end does not reproduce the germline sequence, and a read error may be involved. This chain joins TRBV7-9 and TRBJ1-4; weak D call: TRBD1 (5 bases). CDR1 is SEHNR, CDR2 FQNEAQ, per germline (reference sequence). The CDR3 is 14 amino acids. The CDR3, as DNA: TGTGCCAGCAGCTTTGGCGACAGCACTGAAAGACTGTTTTTT. Encoded protein: CASSFGDSTERLFF.

This clonotype was recorded at least ten times. The rearrangement uses TRBV6-6 and TRBJ2-7; TRBD1 aligns across 9 bases. This CDR3 region has 14 residues. Germline V lookup: CDR1 MNHNY, CDR2 SVGAGI (reference sequence). V lost 6 bases and J lost 4; bases outside the gene matches: 7. The CDR3 sequence: CASRTHRGRYEQYF. As DNA, the CDR3 is TGTGCCAGCAGAACCCACAGGGGGCGTTACGAGCAGTACTTC.

As regards this clonotype: A single base separates this from a much larger clone, so it may be a read error. The chain combines TRBV4-2 with TRBJ2-2, with TRBD2 matching 7 bases. The CDR3 has 16 amino acids. Trimming took 3 bases from V and 6 from J; bases not matched to a gene: 10. Germline V gene sequence: CDR1 LGHNA, CDR2 YNFKEQ. In DNA, the CDR3 is TGTGCCAGCAGCCAGGGCCTTGGGGGAGGGGCCGGGGAGCTGTTTTTT. This codes for CASSQGLGGGAGELFF.

A remark on this clonotype: Germline is not matched at one junction end, which may reflect a read error. The V and J genes are TRBV4-1 and TRBJ2-5; D is ambiguous. Germline V lookup: CDR1 MGHRA, CDR2 YSYEKL. This CDR3 contains 11 residues. The CDR3 reads CTSSLRETQYF. CDR3 DNA: TGCACCAGCAGCCTACGAGAGACCCAGTACTTC.

Ten or more counts support this clonotype. The chain has TRBV12-3 or TRBV12-4 and TRBJ2-4, with 8 bases that match TRBD1. The CDR3 is 15 residues long. Trimming cost V 4 bases and J 9 bases; bases outside gene matches: 11. CDR3 DNA sequence: TGTGCCAGCAGTTCCCGACAGGGGCCCTACGGCATTCAGTACTTC. Its protein is CASSSRQGPYGIQYF.

The chain links TRBV6-1 to TRBJ1-5; no firm D call. This CDR3 comprises 14 residues. Per germline, CDR1 MNHNS and CDR2 SASEGT. The germline V and J ends were trimmed by 2 bases and 6 bases, with 11 bases remaining between them. The CDR3 coding sequence is TGTGCCAGCAGTGAATACTGGGGAGGTCAGCCCCAGCATTTT. Protein: CASSEYWGGQPQHF.

This clonotype has more than one count but fewer than ten. The chain couples TRBV28 to TRBJ2-7; tentative D call: TRBD1 (6 bases). CDR3 length: 15 amino acids. Trimming took off 6 bases at V and 5 bases at J, with 20 bases between the two ends. Germline V lookup: CDR1 MDHEN, CDR2 SYDVKM. CDR3 DNA sequence: TGTGCCAGCAGACTACAGGGAAATCCCACTCACGAGCAGTACTTC. Encoded protein: CASRLQGNPTHEQYF.

About this clonotype itself: A read error may account for a junction end that differs from germline. V and J are TRBV5-4 and TRBJ2-1; the D is unclear. CDR3 length: 13 amino acids. In germline, CDR1 is SGHNT, CDR2 YYREEE (reference sequence). DNA for the CDR3: TGTGCTAGCAGGATGACTGGAAACAATGAGCAGTTCTTC. Encoded protein: CASRMTGNNEQFF. Drawing the rest from reference TRBV5-4 and TRBJ2-1, the complete variable domain is ETGVTQSPTHLIKTRGQQVTLRCSSQSGHNTVSWYQQALGQGPQFIFQYYREEENGRGNFPPRFSGLQFPNYSSELNVNALELDDSALYLCASRMTGNNEQFFGPGTRLTVL.

For this clonotype: A much larger clone differs by one base, so this may be a read error. CDR3 sequence (DNA): TGTGCCAGCAGTTTGACAGGGGCCCCCATGTGCTCCTACGAGCAGTACTTC. It encodes CASSLTGAPMCSYEQYF. The V call is TRBV6-5, the J call TRBJ2-7, with 8 positions matching TRBD1. The ends lost 4 bases at V and 0 bases at J; junction bases unmatched: 11. In germline, CDR1 is MNHEY, CDR2 SVGAGI. The CDR3 has 17 amino acids.

This clonotype has only a few counts. The chain couples TRBV7-9 to TRBJ2-7, with D unclear. With 5 bases removed from V and 6 bases from J, the gap between germline ends came to 8 bases. CDR1 is SEHNR, CDR2 FQNEAQ, per germline (reference sequence). There are 11 residues in the CDR3. The CDR3 DNA sequence: TGTGCCAGCAGCCGAAGGAGCGAGCAGTACTTC. Its translation is CASSRRSEQYF.

In this sample, this clonotype turned up a few times. The chain joins TRBV10-3 to TRBJ1-1, with TRBD1 matching 12 bases. With 10 bases clipped from V and 4 bases from J, the junction kept 22 bases outside the gene matches. Germline lookup yields CDR1 ENHRY and CDR2 SYGVKD. The CDR3 runs 19 residues. CDR3 sequence: CATHPTGTGGYVRVTEAFF. The CDR3 DNA reads as TGTGCCACCCATCCAACCGGGACAGGGGGCTATGTACGAGTCACTGAAGCTTTCTTT.

A word on this clonotype: This is likely a read error, given that the CDR3 carries no conserved phenylalanine or tryptophan at its end. The chain has TRBV10-3 and TRBJ2-3; weak D call: TRBD1 (5 bases). Germline lookup yields CDR1 ENHRY and CDR2 SYGVKD. V dropped 7 bases and J dropped 2 bases, with 10 bases sitting between them. This CDR3 has 13 amino acids. The CDR3 region has the DNA TGTGCCATCAAGGGGCGGACCACAGATACGCAGTATTTA. Translated, it gives CAIKGRTTDTQYL.

This clonotype was counted between two and nine times. A much larger clone sits a single nucleotide away, making a read error possible. The chain recombines TRBV11-2 with TRBJ2-7; tentative D call: TRBD1 (5 bases). Germline V gene sequence: CDR1 SGHAT, CDR2 FQNNGV. The CDR3 spans 11 residues. The CDR3 DNA reads as TGTGTCAGCGCGAGGACATACGAGCAGTACTTC. It translates to CVSARTYEQYF.